This passage covers 16 T cell receptor beta chains from one sample sequenced in a study of cytomegalovirus exposure and HLA in healthy donors. PCR amplification relied on 60 Vbeta primers (plus 13 Jbeta primers). The protocol was immunoSEQ multiplex PCR, while the TCRdb copy is restricted to in-frame clones and leaves out a portion. This table has some 180,000 clones, about 88% appearing once. The source material was PBMCs. These receptors all stem from a girl under two years old in good health and CMV-seronegative.

This chain connects TRBV18 to TRBJ2-3, with 8 positions matching TRBD2. Trimming cost V 0 bases and J 2 bases; bases outside gene matches: 10. Germline-derived CDR1 and CDR2 are KGHSH and LQKENI. CDR3 length: 18 residues. For the CDR3, the DNA is TGTGCCAGCTCACCACCGGGGTGGCTAGCGGGCGACACAGATACGCAGTATTTT. Protein sequence: CASSPPGWLAGDTDTQYF. Full variable domain (rest looked up from reference TRBV18 and TRBJ2-3): NAGVMQNPRHLVRRRGQEARLRCSPMKGHSHVYWYRQLPEEGLKFMVYLQKENIIDESGMPKERFSAEFPKEGPSILRIQQVVRGDSAAYFCASSPPGWLAGDTDTQYFGPGTRLTVL.

The V and J genes are TRBV10-3 and TRBJ1-6; possible D gene TRBD1, 6 bases. The CDR3 is 14 residues long. Germline CDR1 ENHRY, CDR2 SYGVKD. The V end was cut by 4 bases, the J end by 7 bases, with 11 bases between. The CDR3 DNA reads TGTGCCATCAGTGGGTATACAGGGAATTCACCCCTCCACTTT. Translation gives CAISGYTGNSPLHF.

CDR3 nucleotide sequence: TGTGCCAGACGGCACCAAATACAGGGAAGGACCTACGAGCAGTACTTC. This translates into CARRHQIQGRTYEQYF. The V and J genes are TRBV7-5 and TRBJ2-7; the table's D call of TRBD1 was not tested on the DNA. TRBV7-5 corresponds to a pseudogene. The CDR3 runs to 16 residues.

This sequence joins TRBV27 and TRBJ2-5; D may be TRBD1 (6 bases). V dropped 3 bases and J dropped 0 bases, with 11 bases sitting between them. CDR3 length: 15 residues. Germline V gene data show CDR1 as MNHEY and CDR2 as SMNVEV (reference sequence). CDR3 amino acids: CASSFSQGYQETQYF. CDR3 coding DNA: TGTGCCAGCAGTTTTAGCCAGGGGTACCAAGAGACCCAGTACTTC.

V gene TRBV7-9 combines with J gene TRBJ2-5; 14 bases are shared with TRBD2. Germline CDR1 is SEHNR and CDR2 is FQNEAQ (reference sequence). This CDR3 comprises 16 residues. V dropped 3 bases and J dropped 4; count of bases not matched to a gene: 4. The CDR3 region is CASSLRLAGGVETQYF. The CDR3 coding sequence is TGTGCCAGCAGCTTGAGACTAGCGGGGGGGGTAGAGACCCAGTACTTC.

This chain connects TRBV2 to TRBJ1-1, with D possibly TRBD1 on 6 matching bases. This CDR3 contains 17 residues. Germline CDR1 is SNHLY and CDR2 is FYNNEI. Here the CDR3 reads CELRDTHRLFMNTEAFF. CDR3 DNA sequence: TGTGAGCTCCGGGACACACATCGGCTTTTCATGAACACTGAAGCTTTCTTT.

The DNA for the CDR3 is TGCGCCAGCAGCTGCGAGGGGGATAATGAAAAACTGTTTTTT. Translating gives CASSCEGDNEKLFF. The chain carries TRBV5-1 and TRBJ1-4, with D possibly being TRBD1 (6 bases). There are 14 residues in the CDR3. Germline assignment: CDR1 SGHRS and CDR2 YFSETQ. V was cut by 3 bases and J by 4 bases, with 10 bases left in between.

The J gene is TRBJ2-7, the V gene TRBV30, with 9 bases fitting TRBD2. The V segment lost 1 base and the J segment 6 bases; nucleotides outside the gene matches: 16. CDR1 and CDR2 (germline): GTSNPN, SVGIG (reference sequence). This CDR3 comprises 17 residues. CDR3 residues: CAWSGLPTPSGAAEQYF. CDR3 in DNA: TGTGCCTGGAGTGGCTTGCCGACTCCTAGCGGGGCGGCCGAGCAGTACTTC.

V and J are TRBV6-6 and TRBJ1-1; D is undetermined. This CDR3 has 13 residues. Germline values: CDR1 MNHNY, CDR2 SVGAGI (reference sequence). The germline V and J ends were trimmed by 0 bases and 6 bases, with 8 bases remaining between them. CDR3 protein: CASSYSRAPEAFF. The DNA for the CDR3 is TGTGCCAGCAGTTACTCGAGAGCCCCTGAAGCTTTCTTT.

V gene TRBV11-3 combines with J gene TRBJ2-3; D gene ambiguous. The V gene lost 0 bases and the J gene lost 5 bases, with 6 bases spanning the gap. Germline V gene sequence: CDR1 SGHNT, CDR2 YENEEA. The CDR3 is 13 residues long. In nucleotides, the CDR3 is TGTGCCAGCAGCTTAGAGGCTAGAGATACGCAGTATTTT. Amino acid sequence: CASSLEARDTQYF.

The chain employs TRBV27 and TRBJ2-5; TRBD2 aligns across 12 bases. The CDR3 has 18 residues. Unmatched junction bases numbered 14, after V lost 5 bases and J lost 4 bases. CDR1 is MNHEY, CDR2 SMNVEV, per germline (reference sequence). The CDR3, as DNA: TGTGCCAGCAGTCTTGTGACTAGCGGGGGCTCCTTCCGAGAGACCCAGTACTTC. Translated: CASSLVTSGGSFRETQYF.

The chain links TRBV7-6 to TRBJ1-1, with unresolved D. The V gene lost 2 bases and the J gene lost 3 bases, with 16 bases spanning the gap. The germline gives CDR1 SGHVS, CDR2 FNYEAQ. This CDR3 has 16 residues. CDR3 region: CASSLRRSPEDTEAFF. As DNA, the CDR3 is TGTGCCAGCAGCTTAAGACGGAGCCCCGAGGACACTGAAGCTTTCTTT. Variable domain in full (rest from reference TRBV7-6 and TRBJ1-1): GAGVSQSPRYKVTKRGQDVALRCDPISGHVSLYWYRQALGQGPEFLTYFNYEAQQDKSGLPNDRFSAERPEGSISTLTIQRTEQRDSAMYRCASSLRRSPEDTEAFFGQGTRLTVV.

The chain employs TRBV18 and TRBJ2-2, with 8 positions matching TRBD1. Germline values: CDR1 KGHSH, CDR2 LQKENI. This CDR3 is 15 amino acids long. J was trimmed by 4 bases and V by 3 bases; bases with no gene match: 4. In DNA, the CDR3 is TGTGCCAGCTCACCCACAGGGGGTTTCACCGGGGAGCTGTTTTTT. This sequence encodes CASSPTGGFTGELFF.

This chain uses TRBV10-3 with TRBJ1-1; D remains unclear. Germline-derived CDR1 and CDR2 are ENHRY and SYGVKD. CDR3 size: 13 residues. V lost 1 base and J lost 4, with 7 bases in between. CDR3 residues: CAISELEFTEAFF. The CDR3 bases are TGTGCCATCAGTGAGTTGGAGTTCACTGAAGCTTTCTTT.

The rearrangement uses TRBV15 and TRBJ1-5; 7 bases align to TRBD1. The CDR3 has 14 amino acids. The V gene end was trimmed by 4 bases and the J gene end by 4 bases; junction bases not matched to a gene: 4. Germline loops: CDR1 LNHNV, CDR2 YYDKDF (reference sequence). The chain's CDR3 is CATSTLTGNQPQHF. CDR3 in DNA: TGTGCCACCAGCACTCTGACAGGGAATCAGCCCCAGCATTTT.

This sequence joins TRBV5-8 and TRBJ1-2; D gene ambiguous. Trimming pared 1 base from V and 4 bases from J, leaving 11 bases between. Germline V gives CDR1 SGHTS, CDR2 YDEGEE. CDR3 size: 14 residues. CDR3 nucleotide sequence: TGTGCCAGCAGCTTGTCTCCGGGTATCTATGGCTACACCTTC. This sequence encodes CASSLSPGIYGYTF. Combining the CDR3 with reference TRBV5-8 and TRBJ1-2 gives the whole variable domain EAGVTQSPTHLIKTRGQQATLRCSPISGHTSVYWYQQALGLGLQFLLWYDEGEERNRGNFPPRFSGRQFPNYSSELNVNALELEDSALYLCASSLSPGIYGYTFGSGTRLTVV.